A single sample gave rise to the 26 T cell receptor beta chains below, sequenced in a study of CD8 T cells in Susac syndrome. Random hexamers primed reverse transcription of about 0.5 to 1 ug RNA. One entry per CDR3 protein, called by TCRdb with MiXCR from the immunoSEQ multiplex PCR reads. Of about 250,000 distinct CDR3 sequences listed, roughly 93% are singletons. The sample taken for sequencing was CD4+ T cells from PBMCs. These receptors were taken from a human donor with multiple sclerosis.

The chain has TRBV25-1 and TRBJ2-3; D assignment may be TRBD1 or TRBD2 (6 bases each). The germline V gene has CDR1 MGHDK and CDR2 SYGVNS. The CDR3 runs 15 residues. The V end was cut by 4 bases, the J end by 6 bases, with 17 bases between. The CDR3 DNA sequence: TGTGCCAGCAGTGCTTGGGGGCGGGGCTACGATACGCAGTATTTT. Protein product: CASSAWGRGYDTQYF.

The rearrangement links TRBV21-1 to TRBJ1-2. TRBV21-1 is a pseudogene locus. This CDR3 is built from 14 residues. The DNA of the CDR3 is TGTGCCAGCAGCAAAGGGATAGAGACTTGCGGCTACACCTTC. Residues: CASSKGIETCGYTF.

DNA for the CDR3: TGTGCCAGCTCACCAAGTAACGAGCAGTACTTC. Its protein product is CASSPSNEQYF. The rearrangement uses TRBV18 and TRBJ2-7; D not certain. Germline V gene data show CDR1 as KGHSH and CDR2 as LQKENI. The CDR3 has 11 amino acids. Between the trimmed V and J ends, which lost 2 bases and 5 bases, there was a span of 4 bases.

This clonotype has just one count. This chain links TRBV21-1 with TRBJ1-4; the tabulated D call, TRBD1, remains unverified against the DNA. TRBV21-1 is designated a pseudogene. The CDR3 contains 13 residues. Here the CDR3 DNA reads TGTGCCAGCAGCCCCCGGGCCGATGAAAAACTGTTTTTT. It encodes CASSPRADEKLFF.

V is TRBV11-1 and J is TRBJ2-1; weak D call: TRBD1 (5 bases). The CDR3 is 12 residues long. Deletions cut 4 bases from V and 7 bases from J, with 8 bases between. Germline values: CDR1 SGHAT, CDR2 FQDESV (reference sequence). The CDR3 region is CASSSYRNEQFF. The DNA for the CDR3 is TGTGCCAGCAGCTCTTACAGGAATGAGCAGTTCTTC.

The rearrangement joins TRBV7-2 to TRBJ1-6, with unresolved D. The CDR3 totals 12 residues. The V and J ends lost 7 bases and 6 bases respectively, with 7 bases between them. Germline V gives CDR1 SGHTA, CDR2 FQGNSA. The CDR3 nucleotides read TGTGCCAGCACCGAGACTAATTCACCCCTCCACTTT. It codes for CASTETNSPLHF.

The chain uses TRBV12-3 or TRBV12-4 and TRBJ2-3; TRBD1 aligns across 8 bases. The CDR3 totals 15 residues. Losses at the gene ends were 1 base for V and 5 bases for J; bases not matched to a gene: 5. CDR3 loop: CASSLVGRGLDTQYF. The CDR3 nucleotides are TGTGCCAGCAGTTTAGTAGGCAGGGGGCTAGATACGCAGTATTTT.

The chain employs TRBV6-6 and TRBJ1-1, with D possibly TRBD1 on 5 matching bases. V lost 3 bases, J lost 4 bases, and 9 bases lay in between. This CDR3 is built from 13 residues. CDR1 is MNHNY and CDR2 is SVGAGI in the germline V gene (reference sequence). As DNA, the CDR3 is TGTGCCAGCAGTTATGAGGGGATCACTGAAGCTTTCTTT. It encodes CASSYEGITEAFF.

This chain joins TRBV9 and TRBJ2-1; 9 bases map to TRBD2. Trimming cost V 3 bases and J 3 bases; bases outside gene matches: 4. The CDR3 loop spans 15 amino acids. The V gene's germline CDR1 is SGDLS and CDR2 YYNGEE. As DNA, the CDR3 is TGTGCCAGCAGCGCAGCGGGAGGACTCTACAATGAGCAGTTCTTC. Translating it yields CASSAAGGLYNEQFF. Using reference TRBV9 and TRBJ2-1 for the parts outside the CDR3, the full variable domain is DSGVTQTPKHLITATGQRVTLRCSPRSGDLSVYWYQQSLDQGLQFLIQYYNGEERAKGNILERFSAQQFPDLHSELNLSSLELGDSALYFCASSAAGGLYNEQFFGPGTRLTVL.

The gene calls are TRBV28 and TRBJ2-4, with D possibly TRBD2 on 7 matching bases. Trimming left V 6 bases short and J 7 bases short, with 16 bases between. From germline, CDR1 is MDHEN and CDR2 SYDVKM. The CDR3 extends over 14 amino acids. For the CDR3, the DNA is TGTGCCAGCAGGGCTGGGGGGGCCAGGAACATTCAGTACTTC. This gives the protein CASRAGGARNIQYF.

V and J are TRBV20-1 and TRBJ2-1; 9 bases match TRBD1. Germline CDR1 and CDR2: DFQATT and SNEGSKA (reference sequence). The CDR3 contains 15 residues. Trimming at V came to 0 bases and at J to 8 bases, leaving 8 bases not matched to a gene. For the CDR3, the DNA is TGCAGTGCTAGAGATCTGGGACAGGGCAACGATGAGCAGTTCTTC. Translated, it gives CSARDLGQGNDEQFF.

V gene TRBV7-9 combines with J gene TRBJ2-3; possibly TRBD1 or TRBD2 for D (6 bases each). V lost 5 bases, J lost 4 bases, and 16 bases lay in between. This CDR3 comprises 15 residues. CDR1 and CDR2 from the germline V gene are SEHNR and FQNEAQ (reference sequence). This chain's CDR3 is CASSGGAGYADTQYF. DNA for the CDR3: TGTGCCAGCAGCGGGGGCGCGGGGTACGCAGATACGCAGTATTTT.

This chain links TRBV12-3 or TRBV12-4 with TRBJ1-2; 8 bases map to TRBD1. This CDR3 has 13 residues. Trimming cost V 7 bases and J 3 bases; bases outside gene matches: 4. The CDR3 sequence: CASTEGQDYGYTF. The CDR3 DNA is TGTGCCAGCACCGAGGGACAGGACTATGGCTACACCTTC.

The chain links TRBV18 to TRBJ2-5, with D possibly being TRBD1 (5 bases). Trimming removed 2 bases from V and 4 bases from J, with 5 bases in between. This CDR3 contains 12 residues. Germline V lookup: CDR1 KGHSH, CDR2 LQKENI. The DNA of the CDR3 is TGTGCCAGCTCACCAGGGGCAGAGACCCAGTACTTC. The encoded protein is CASSPGAETQYF.

CDR3 in amino acids: CASSIGDRGELFF. The CDR3 nucleotides are TGTGCCAGTAGTATAGGGGACCGAGGGGAGCTGTTTTTT. The V and J genes are TRBV19 and TRBJ2-2; D tentatively fits TRBD1 or TRBD2 (5 bases each). Germline loops: CDR1 LNHDA, CDR2 SQIVND (reference sequence). The CDR3 covers 13 residues. The ends were cut back, 1 base at V and 8 bases at J, with 8 bases in the middle.

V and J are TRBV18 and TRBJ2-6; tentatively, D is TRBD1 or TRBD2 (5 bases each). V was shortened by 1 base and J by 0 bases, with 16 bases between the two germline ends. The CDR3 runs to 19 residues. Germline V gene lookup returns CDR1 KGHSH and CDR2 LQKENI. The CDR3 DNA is TGTGCCAGCTCACCACTATATGGGACGGGAAACTCTGGGGCCAACGTCCTGACTTTC. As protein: CASSPLYGTGNSGANVLTF.

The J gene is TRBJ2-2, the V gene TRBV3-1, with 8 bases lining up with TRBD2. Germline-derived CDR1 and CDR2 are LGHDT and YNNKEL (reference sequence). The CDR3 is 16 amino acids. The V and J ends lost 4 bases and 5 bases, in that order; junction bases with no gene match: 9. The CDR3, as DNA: TGTGCCAGCAGCCGTTTGGGCGGGAGGTCAACCGGGGAGCTGTTTTTT. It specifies CASSRLGGRSTGELFF.

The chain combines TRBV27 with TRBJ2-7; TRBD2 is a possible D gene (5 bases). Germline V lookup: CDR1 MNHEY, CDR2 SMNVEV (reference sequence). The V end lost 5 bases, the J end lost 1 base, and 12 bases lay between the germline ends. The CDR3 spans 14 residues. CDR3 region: CASSPRALSYEQYV. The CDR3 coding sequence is TGTGCCAGCAGTCCGAGGGCCTTATCCTACGAGCAGTACGTC.

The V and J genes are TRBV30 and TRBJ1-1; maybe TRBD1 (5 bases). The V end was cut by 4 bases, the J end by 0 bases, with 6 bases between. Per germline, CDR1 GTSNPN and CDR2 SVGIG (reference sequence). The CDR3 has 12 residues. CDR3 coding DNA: TGTGCCTGGACAGGGATGAACACTGAAGCTTTCTTT. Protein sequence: CAWTGMNTEAFF.

CDR3 sequence reads: CSVEPSGADTQYF. The CDR3 DNA is TGCAGCGTTGAACCGTCAGGGGCAGATACGCAGTATTTT. The chain carries TRBV29-1 and TRBJ2-3; a weak D match, TRBD1 (6 bases). This CDR3 is 13 amino acids long. CDR1 is SQVTM and CDR2 is ANQGSEA in the germline V gene. Between the trimmed V and J ends, which lost 2 bases and 4 bases, there was a span of 10 bases.

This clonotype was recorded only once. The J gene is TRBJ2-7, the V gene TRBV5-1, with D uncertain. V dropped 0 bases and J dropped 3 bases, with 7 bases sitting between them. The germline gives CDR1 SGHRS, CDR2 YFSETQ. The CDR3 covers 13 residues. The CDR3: CASSLVPDYEQYV. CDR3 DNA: TGCGCCAGCAGCTTGGTTCCGGACTACGAGCAGTACGTC.

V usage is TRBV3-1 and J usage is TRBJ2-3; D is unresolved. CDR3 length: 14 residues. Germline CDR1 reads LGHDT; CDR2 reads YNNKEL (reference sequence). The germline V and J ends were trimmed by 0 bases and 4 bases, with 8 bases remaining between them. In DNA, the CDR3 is TGTGCCAGCAGCCAAGATTTCCGGGCAGATACGCAGTATTTT. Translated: CASSQDFRADTQYF.

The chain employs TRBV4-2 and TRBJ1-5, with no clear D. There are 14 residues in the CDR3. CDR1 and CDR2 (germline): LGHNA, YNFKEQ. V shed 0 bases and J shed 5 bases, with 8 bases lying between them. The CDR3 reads CASSQDPQYQPQHF. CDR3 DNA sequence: TGTGCCAGCAGCCAAGATCCGCAGTATCAGCCCCAGCATTTT.

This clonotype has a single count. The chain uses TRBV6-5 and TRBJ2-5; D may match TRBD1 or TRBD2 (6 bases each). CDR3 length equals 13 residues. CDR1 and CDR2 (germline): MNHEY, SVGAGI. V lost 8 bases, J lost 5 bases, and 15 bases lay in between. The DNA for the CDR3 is TGTGCCAGCGGGGGGCTACTAGGGGAGACCCAGTACTTC. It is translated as CASGGLLGETQYF.

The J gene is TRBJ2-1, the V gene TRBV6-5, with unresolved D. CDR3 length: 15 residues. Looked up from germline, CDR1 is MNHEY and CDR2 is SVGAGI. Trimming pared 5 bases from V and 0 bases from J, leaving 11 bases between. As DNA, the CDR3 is TGTGCCAGCAGTAACCGACTGAGCTCCTACAATGAGCAGTTCTTC. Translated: CASSNRLSSYNEQFF.

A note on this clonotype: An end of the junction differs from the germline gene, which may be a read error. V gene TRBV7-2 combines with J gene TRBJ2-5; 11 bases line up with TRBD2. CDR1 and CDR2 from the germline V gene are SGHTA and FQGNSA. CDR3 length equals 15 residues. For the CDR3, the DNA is TGTGCCGGCAGCTCCCCACTAGCGGGAGAAGAGACCCAGTACTTC. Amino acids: CAGSSPLAGEETQYF.